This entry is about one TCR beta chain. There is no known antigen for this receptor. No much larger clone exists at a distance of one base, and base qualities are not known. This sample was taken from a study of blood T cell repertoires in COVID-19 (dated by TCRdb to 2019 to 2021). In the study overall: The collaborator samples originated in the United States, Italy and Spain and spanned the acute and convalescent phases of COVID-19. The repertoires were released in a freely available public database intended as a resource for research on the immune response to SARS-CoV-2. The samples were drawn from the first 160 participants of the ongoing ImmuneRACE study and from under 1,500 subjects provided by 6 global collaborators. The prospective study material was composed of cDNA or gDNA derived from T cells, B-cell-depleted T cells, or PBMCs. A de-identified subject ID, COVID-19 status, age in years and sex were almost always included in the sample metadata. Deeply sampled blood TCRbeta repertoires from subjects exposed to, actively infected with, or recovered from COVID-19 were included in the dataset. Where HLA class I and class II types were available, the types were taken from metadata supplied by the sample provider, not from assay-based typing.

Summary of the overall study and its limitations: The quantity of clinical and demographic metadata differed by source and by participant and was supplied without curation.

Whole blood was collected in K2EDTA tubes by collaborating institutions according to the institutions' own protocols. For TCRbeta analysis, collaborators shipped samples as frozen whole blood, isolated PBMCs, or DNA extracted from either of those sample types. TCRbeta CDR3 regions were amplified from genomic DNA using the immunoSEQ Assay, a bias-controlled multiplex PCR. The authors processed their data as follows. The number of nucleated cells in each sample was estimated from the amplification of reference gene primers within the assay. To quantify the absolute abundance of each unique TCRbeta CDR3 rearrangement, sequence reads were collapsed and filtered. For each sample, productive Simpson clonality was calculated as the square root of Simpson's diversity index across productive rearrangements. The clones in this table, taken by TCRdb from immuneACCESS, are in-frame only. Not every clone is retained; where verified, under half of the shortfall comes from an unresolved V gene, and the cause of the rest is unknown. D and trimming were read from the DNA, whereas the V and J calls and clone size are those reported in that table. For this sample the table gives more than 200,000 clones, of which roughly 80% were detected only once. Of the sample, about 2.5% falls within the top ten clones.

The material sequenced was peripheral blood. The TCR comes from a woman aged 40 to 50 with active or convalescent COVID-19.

The sequenced DNA: TGTGCCAGCTCACCAAAGGGGGCCTCAAACTATGGCTACACCTTC. It codes for CASSPKGASNYGYTF. The V and J segments used are TRBV18 and TRBJ1-2, with TRBD1 matching 7 junction bases. The CDR3, cysteine through phenylalanine, is 15 amino acids long. Of the read, only the CDR3 DNA is kept; its 45 bases are in frame from base 1. Sequences KGHSH (CDR1) and LQKENI (CDR2) are obtained from the germline V gene. V and J are trimmed by 2 bases and 2 bases, and the gene matches miss 5 bases of the junction.